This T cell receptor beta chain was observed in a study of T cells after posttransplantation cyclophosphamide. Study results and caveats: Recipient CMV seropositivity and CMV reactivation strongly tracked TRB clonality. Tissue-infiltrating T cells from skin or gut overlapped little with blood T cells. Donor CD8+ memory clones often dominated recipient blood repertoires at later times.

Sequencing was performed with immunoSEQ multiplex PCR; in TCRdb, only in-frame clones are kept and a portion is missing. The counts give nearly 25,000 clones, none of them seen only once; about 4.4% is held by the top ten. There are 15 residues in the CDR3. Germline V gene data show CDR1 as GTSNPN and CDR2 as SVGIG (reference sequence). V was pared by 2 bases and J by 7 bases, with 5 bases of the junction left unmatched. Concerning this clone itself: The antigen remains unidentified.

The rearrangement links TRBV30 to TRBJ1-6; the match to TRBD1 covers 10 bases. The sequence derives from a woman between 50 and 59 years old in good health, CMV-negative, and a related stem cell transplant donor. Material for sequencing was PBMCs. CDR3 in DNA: TGTGCCTGGAGTCCCCGGACAGGGGGGAATTCACCCCTCCACTTT. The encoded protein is CAWSPRTGGNSPLHF.